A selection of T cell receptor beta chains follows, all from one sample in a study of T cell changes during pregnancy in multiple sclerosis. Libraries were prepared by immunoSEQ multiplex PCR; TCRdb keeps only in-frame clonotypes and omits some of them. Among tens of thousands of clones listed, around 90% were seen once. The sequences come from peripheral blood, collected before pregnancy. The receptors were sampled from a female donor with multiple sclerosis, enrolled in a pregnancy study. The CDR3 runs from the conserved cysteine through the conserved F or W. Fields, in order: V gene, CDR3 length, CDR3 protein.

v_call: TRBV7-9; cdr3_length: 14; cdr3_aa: CASSPDRYQETQYF
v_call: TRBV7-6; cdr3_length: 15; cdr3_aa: CASSPLAESTDTQYF
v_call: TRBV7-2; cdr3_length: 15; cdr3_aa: CASSLGGASNQPQHF
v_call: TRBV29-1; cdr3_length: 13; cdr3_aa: CSVLDSTNQPQHF
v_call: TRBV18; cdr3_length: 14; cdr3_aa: CASSSDLSGNTQYF
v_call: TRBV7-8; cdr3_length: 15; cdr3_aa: CASSLEGTGQNGYTF
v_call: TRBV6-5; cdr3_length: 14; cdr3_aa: CASSLGQGVYEQYF
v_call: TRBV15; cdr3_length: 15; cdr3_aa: CATSVSGSREEKLFF
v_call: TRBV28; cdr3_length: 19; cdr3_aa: CASSRTRGPGLAGTYEQYF
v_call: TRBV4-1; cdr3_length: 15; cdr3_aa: CASSTLPRVRETQYF
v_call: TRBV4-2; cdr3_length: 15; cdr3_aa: CASSQGDGGSYEQYF
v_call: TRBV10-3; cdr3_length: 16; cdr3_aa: CAISDLRDRGRNEQFF
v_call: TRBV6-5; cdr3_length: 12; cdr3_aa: CASSYSGEAAFF
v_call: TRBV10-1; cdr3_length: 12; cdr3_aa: CASRGGNNEQFF
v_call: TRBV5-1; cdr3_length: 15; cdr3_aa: CASSPRDWATTEAFF
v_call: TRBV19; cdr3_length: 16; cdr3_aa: CASTQGARWDTGELFF
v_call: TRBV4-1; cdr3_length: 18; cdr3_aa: CASSQDQNLRDLAYEQYF
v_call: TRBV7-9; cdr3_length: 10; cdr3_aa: CASSSRDRVF
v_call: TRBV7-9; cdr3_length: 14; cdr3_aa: CASTDTLAGYEQYF
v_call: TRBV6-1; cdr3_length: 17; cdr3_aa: CASSDAPRGQTNTEAFF
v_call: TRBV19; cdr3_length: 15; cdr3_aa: CASSTEGGLDTEAFF
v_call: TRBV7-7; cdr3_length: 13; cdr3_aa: CASSSGAGNTIYF
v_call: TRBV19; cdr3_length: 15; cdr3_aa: CASSIIGLIGYEQYF
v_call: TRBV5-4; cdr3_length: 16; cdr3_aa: CASSGIAGVGQETQYF
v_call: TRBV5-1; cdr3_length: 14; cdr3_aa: CASSGGGGGYEQYF
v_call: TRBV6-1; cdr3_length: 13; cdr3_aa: CASSESGRPTGTF
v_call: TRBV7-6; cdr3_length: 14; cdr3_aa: CASSSGQGTDTQYF
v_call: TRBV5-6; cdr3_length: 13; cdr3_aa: CASSLGSGYEQYF
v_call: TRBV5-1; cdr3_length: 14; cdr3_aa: CASSLGESRGEQFF
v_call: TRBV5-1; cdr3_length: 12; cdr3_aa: CASSLGQYEQYF